These 10 T cell receptor beta chains were all obtained from the same sample, sequenced in a study of blood T cell repertoires in COVID-19. Data came from immunoSEQ multiplex PCR; TCRdb stores just in-frame clones and leaves some out. Of fewer than 80,000 clones listed, 79% were seen once; the top ten hold less than 6%. The specimen was peripheral blood. The receptors were sampled from an elderly woman with active or convalescent COVID-19.

The gene calls are TRBV19 and TRBJ1-2; D is possibly TRBD1 (6 bases). CDR1 is LNHDA, CDR2 SQIVND, per germline (reference sequence). CDR3 length equals 14 residues. V lost 10 bases to trimming and J lost 1 base, with 16 bases between them. The CDR3 DNA is TGTGCCACCCAGCAGGGGCGTAATAACTATGGCTACACCTTC. Its translation is CATQQGRNNYGYTF.

This clone has just a few counts. This chain connects TRBV2 to TRBJ1-5; 8 bases align to TRBD1. This CDR3 is 15 amino acids long. The V gene's germline CDR1 is SNHLY and CDR2 FYNNEI. V lost 6 bases to trimming and J lost 0 bases; unmatched junction nucleotides: 4. The CDR3 reads CASRPRGHSNQPQHF. CDR3 in DNA: TGTGCCAGCAGGCCCAGGGGGCATAGCAATCAGCCCCAGCATTTT.

The chain has TRBV5-1 and TRBJ2-7; 7 bases agree with TRBD1. Trimming at V came to 2 bases and at J to 5 bases, leaving 4 bases not matched to a gene. The germline gives CDR1 SGHRS, CDR2 YFSETQ. The CDR3 runs to 13 residues. Here the CDR3 reads CASSFGDRDEQYF. CDR3 bases: TGCGCCAGCAGCTTCGGAGACAGGGACGAGCAGTACTTC.

This chain joins TRBV27 and TRBJ2-7; perhaps TRBD2 as D (6 bases). The CDR3 totals 14 residues. Trimming pared 6 bases from V and 4 bases from J, leaving 16 bases between. Germline V gene sequence: CDR1 MNHEY, CDR2 SMNVEV (reference sequence). The CDR3 bases are TGTGCCAGCAGCCCGGGACTTCGATTATACGAGCAGTACTTC. This gives the protein CASSPGLRLYEQYF.

J is TRBJ1-6 and V is TRBV4-1; possibly TRBD1 for D (6 bases). This CDR3 comprises 18 residues. The V gene lost 0 bases and the J gene lost 1 base, with 13 bases spanning the gap. CDR1 and CDR2 (germline): MGHRA, YSYEKL. CDR3 coding DNA: TGCGCCAGCAGCCAAGATTTGGCCAGGGGATCCTATAATTCACCCCTCCACTTT. Translated: CASSQDLARGSYNSPLHF.

V and J are TRBV6-2 or TRBV6-3 and TRBJ1-6, with D maybe TRBD1 (5 bases). Germline loops: CDR1 MNHEY, CDR2 SVGEGT. The CDR3 loop spans 16 amino acids. Trimming took off 0 bases at V and 9 bases at J, with 15 bases between the two ends. The DNA for the CDR3 is TGTGCCAGCAGTTACTCGAGCGGGACCACCGGTTCACCCCTCCACTTT. The encoded protein is CASSYSSGTTGSPLHF.

V usage is TRBV6-6 and J usage is TRBJ1-3, with a weak D call TRBD1 (6 bases). The length of the CDR3 is 15 residues. V was cut by 0 bases and J by 1 base, with 7 bases left in between. Germline lookup yields CDR1 MNHNY and CDR2 SVGAGI (reference sequence). CDR3 sequence (DNA): TGTGCCAGCAGTTACTCGCAGGGGTCTGGAAACACCATATATTTT. This sequence encodes CASSYSQGSGNTIYF.

This clone was counted between two and nine times. The V gene is TRBV7-9, the J gene TRBJ1-5; D unclear. Between the trimmed V and J ends, which lost 0 bases and 4 bases, there was a span of 7 bases. Germline V gene sequence: CDR1 SEHNR, CDR2 FQNEAQ (reference sequence). The CDR3 covers 14 residues. The CDR3 nucleotides read TGTGCCAGCAGCTTAGCGAGTAGAAATCAGCCCCAGCATTTT. Translated: CASSLASRNQPQHF.

The J gene is TRBJ1-1, the V gene TRBV10-1; D is uncertain. The CDR3 contains 14 residues. The V gene's germline CDR1 is WNHNN and CDR2 SYGVQD (reference sequence). V lost 0 bases to trimming and J lost 7 bases, with 12 bases between them. CDR3: CASSESTAEVEAFF. The CDR3 nucleotides read TGCGCCAGCAGTGAGTCCACGGCTGAGGTTGAAGCTTTCTTT.

This chain links TRBV24-1 with TRBJ1-5, with TRBD1 as a possible D gene (6 bases). This CDR3 region has 13 residues. V dropped 4 bases and J dropped 6 bases, with 9 bases sitting between them. Germline CDR1 is KGHDR and CDR2 is SFDVKD. The CDR3 bases are TGTGCCACCAGTGAGACAGGCACTCAGCCCCAGCATTTT. This codes for CATSETGTQPQHF.